Below, 7 T cell receptor beta chains from the same sample are listed, as sequenced in a study of CD8+ T cells in alopecia areata. Reverse transcription of extracted RNA yielded cDNA, which provided the sequencing template. Using immunoSEQ multiplex PCR, the repertoire was profiled, and TCRdb retains in-frame clones only, with some absent. The sample has 65,000 to 75,000 clones; around 49% are singletons. The sequencing used CD8+ T cells sorted from blood, collected at week 0. Receptor source: a human donor with alopecia areata.

This clone was seen only a few times. The chain uses TRBV5-4 and TRBJ2-7, with unresolved D. This CDR3 has 14 residues. Trimming left V 4 bases short and J 4 bases short, with 15 bases between. From germline, CDR1 is SGHNT and CDR2 YYREEE (reference sequence). The CDR3: CASSPGPLGYEQYF. CDR3 DNA: TGTGCCAGCAGCCCCGGGCCCCTCGGGTACGAGCAGTACTTC.

This clone was counted only a few times. The junction departs from germline at one end; a sequencing error may be responsible. The CDR3, as DNA: TGCGCCAGCAGCCCGGGACTAGCGGGAGGGCCGGGTGAGCAGTTCTTC. Amino acids: CASSPGLAGGPGEQFF. The chain uses TRBV7-2 and TRBJ2-1; 16 bases match TRBD2. CDR1 and CDR2 from the germline V gene are SGHTA and FQGNSA. There are 16 residues in the CDR3.

The V gene is TRBV7-9, the J gene TRBJ2-5; possible D gene TRBD1, 5 bases. The ends were cut back, 5 bases at V and 6 bases at J, with 10 bases in the middle. The CDR3 extends over 12 amino acids. From germline, CDR1 is SEHNR and CDR2 FQNEAQ (reference sequence). The CDR3 loop is CASSQGHKTQYF. The CDR3 DNA sequence: TGTGCCAGCAGCCAGGGCCATAAGACCCAGTACTTC.

This clone was seen repeatedly, ten times or more. This chain uses TRBV27 with TRBJ2-7, with TRBD2 matching 12 bases. V trimming: 5 bases; J trimming: 3 bases; junction bases outside the gene matches: 5. CDR1 MNHEY and CDR2 SMNVEV come from the germline V gene (reference sequence). This CDR3 is 15 amino acids long. This CDR3 is CASSELAGGFYEQYF. The CDR3 DNA sequence: TGTGCCAGCAGTGAACTAGCGGGAGGTTTCTACGAGCAGTACTTC.

The rearrangement links TRBV29-1 to TRBJ2-1, with 7 bases aligning to TRBD2. Germline V gene data show CDR1 as SQVTM and CDR2 as ANQGSEA. The CDR3 is made up of 13 amino acids. J was trimmed by 4 bases and V by 4 bases; bases with no gene match: 4. CDR3 nucleotide sequence: TGCAGCGTTGTTCTAGCGGTATACAATGAGCAGTTCTTC. The encoded protein is CSVVLAVYNEQFF.

The V call is TRBV4-1, the J call TRBJ2-3; a weak D match, TRBD2 (6 bases). The CDR3 spans 17 residues. Germline lookup yields CDR1 MGHRA and CDR2 YSYEKL. Between the trimmed V and J ends, which lost 2 bases and 0 bases, there was a span of 15 bases. The CDR3 DNA is TGCGCCAGCAGCCAACGCCCGGAGGGTTCTAGCACAGATACGCAGTATTTT. The encoded protein is CASSQRPEGSSTDTQYF.

The V and J genes are TRBV7-9 and TRBJ1-2, with D perhaps matching TRBD1 (6 bases). Between the trimmed V and J ends, which lost 4 bases and 2 bases, there was a span of 17 bases. The germline V gene has CDR1 SEHNR and CDR2 FQNEAQ (reference sequence). CDR3 length equals 16 residues. CDR3 in amino acids: CASSSRDDRWNYGYTF. CDR3 DNA: TGTGCCAGCAGCTCTAGGGATGACAGGTGGAACTATGGCTACACCTTC.